The present T cell receptor beta chain was sequenced within a study of shared clonotypes between healthy human individuals. The germline V gene encodes CDR1 SGHVS and CDR2 FQNEAQ. V was trimmed by 5 bases and J by 3 bases, leaving 9 bases between them. The CDR3 is 13 residues long. The data were produced by immunoSEQ multiplex PCR, yet TCRdb's version contains in-frame clones alone and is incomplete. The sample consists of 550,000 to 850,000 clones, approximately 79% of them appearing once. Points from the study as a whole: It was expected that sequencing depth would affect clonotype sharing among donors. Generation probability values for non-shared clonotypes were lower than those for clonotypes shared by all four donors.

Comment on this clone: Antigen: not known.

The chain joins TRBV7-8 to TRBJ2-3; D is unclear. The sample consisted of memory CD4+ T cells sorted from blood. Noted subset: CD45RA-negative fraction. This clonotype originated in a woman under 40 in good health. CDR3 sequence (DNA): TGTGCCAGCAGCGGGTCGCCGACAGATACGCAGTATTTT. Encoded protein: CASSGSPTDTQYF.